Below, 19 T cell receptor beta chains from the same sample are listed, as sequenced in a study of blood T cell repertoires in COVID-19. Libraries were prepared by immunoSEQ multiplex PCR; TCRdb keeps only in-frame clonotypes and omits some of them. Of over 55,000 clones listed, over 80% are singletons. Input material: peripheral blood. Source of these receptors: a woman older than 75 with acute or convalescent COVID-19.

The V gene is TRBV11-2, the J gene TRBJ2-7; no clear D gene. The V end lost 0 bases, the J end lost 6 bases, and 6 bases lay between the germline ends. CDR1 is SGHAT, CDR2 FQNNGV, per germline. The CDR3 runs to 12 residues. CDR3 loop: CASSLDNFEQYF. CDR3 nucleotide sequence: TGTGCCAGCAGCTTAGATAACTTCGAGCAGTACTTC.

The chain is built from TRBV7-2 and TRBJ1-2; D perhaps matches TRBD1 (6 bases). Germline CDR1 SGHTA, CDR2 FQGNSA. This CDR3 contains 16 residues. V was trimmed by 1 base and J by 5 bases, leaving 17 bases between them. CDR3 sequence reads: CASSLDGGAQIYGYTF. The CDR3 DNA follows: TGTGCCAGCAGCTTAGATGGGGGGGCACAGATTTATGGCTACACCTTC.

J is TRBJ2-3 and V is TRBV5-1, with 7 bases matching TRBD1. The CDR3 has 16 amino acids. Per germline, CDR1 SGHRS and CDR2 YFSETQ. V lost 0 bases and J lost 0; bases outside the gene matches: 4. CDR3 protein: CASSLGGQISTDTQYF. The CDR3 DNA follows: TGCGCCAGCAGCTTGGGGGGACAGATAAGCACAGATACGCAGTATTTT.

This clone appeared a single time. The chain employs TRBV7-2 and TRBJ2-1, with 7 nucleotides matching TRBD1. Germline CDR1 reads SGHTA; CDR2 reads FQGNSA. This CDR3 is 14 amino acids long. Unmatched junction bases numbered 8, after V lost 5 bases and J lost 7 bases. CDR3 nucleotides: TGTGCCAGCAGCCCAGGGGGTTCTATTAATGAGCAGTTCTTC. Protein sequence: CASSPGGSINEQFF.

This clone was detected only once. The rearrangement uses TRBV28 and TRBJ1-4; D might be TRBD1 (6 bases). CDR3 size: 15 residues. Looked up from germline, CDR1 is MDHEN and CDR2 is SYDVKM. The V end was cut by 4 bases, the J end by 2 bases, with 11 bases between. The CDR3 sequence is CASSSRGGTNEKLFF. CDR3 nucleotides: TGTGCCAGCAGTTCTAGGGGGGGGACTAATGAAAAACTGTTTTTT.

CDR3 in DNA: TGTGCCTGGGGTCTAGGGGGTCGGGGAGAGACCCAGTACTTC. It is translated as CAWGLGGRGETQYF. The chain is built from TRBV30 and TRBJ2-5; D perhaps matches TRBD1 (6 bases). The germline V and J ends were trimmed by 5 bases and 4 bases, with 17 bases remaining between them. Germline CDR1 and CDR2: GTSNPN and SVGIG (reference sequence). The CDR3 contains 14 residues.

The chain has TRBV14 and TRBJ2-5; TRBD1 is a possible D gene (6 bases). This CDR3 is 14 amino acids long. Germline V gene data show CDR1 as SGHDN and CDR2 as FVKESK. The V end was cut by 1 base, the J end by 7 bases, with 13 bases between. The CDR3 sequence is CASSQVGQRGTQYF. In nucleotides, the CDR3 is TGTGCCAGCAGCCAAGTAGGACAGCGAGGGACCCAGTACTTC.

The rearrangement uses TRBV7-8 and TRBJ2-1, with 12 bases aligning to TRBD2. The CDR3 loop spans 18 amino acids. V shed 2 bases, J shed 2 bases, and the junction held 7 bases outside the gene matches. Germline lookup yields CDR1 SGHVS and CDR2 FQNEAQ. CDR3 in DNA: TGTGCCAGCAGCTTACTCCTAGCGGGAGGGCCTCCCTACAATGAGCAGTTCTTC. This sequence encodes CASSLLLAGGPPYNEQFF.

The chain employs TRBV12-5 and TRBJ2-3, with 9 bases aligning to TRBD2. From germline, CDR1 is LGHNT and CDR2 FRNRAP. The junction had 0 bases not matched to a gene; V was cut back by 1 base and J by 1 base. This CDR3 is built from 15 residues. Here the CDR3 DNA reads TGTGCTAGTGGTTTGGGGACTAGCGGCACAGATACGCAGTATTTT. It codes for CASGLGTSGTDTQYF.

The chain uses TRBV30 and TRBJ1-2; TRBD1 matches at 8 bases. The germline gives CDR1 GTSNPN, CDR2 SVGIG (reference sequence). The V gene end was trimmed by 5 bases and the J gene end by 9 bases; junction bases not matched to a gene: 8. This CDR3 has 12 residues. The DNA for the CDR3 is TGTGCCTGGTGGGGACAGGCCTTTAGCTACACCTTC. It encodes CAWWGQAFSYTF.

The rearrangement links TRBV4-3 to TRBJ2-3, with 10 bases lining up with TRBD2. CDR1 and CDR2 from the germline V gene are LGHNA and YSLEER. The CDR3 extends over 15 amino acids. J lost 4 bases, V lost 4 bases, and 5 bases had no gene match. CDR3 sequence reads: CASSRTSGEADTQYF. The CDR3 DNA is TGCGCCAGCAGCCGAACTAGCGGGGAGGCAGATACGCAGTATTTT.

CDR3 bases: TGTGCCAGTAGTATTGGCAGGGGGAACACTGAAGCTTTCTTT. Its translation is CASSIGRGNTEAFF. The chain has TRBV19 and TRBJ1-1; TRBD1 is a possible D gene (6 bases). CDR1 and CDR2 (germline): LNHDA, SQIVND (reference sequence). This CDR3 contains 14 residues. Deletions cut 3 bases from V and 1 base from J, with 9 bases between.

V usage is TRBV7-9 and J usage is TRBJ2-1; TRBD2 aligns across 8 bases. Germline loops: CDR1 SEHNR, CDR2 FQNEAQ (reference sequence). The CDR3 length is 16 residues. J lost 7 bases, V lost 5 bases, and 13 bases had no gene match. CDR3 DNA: TGTGCCAGCAGCCTAGGTTTGGGACTAGAGCCTAATGAGCAGTTCTTC. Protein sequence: CASSLGLGLEPNEQFF.

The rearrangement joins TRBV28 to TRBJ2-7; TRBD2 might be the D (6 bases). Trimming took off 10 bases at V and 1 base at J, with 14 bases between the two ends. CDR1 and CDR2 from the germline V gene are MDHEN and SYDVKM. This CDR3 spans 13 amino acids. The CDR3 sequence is CATYGAGSYEQYF. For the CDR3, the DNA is TGTGCCACCTATGGGGCGGGATCCTACGAGCAGTACTTC.

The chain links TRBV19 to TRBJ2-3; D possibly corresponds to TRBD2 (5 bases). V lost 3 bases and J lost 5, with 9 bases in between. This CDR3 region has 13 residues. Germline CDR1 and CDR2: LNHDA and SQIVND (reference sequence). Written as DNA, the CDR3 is TGTGCCAGTAGTATTCTCCGGGGAGATACGCAGTATTTT. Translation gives CASSILRGDTQYF.

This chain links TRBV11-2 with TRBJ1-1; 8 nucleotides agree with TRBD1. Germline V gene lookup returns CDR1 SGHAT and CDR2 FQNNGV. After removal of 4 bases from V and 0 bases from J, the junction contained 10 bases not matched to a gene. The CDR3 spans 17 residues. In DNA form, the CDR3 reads TGTGCCAGCAGCTATACCAGGACAGGGTTCATGAACACTGAAGCTTTCTTT. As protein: CASSYTRTGFMNTEAFF.

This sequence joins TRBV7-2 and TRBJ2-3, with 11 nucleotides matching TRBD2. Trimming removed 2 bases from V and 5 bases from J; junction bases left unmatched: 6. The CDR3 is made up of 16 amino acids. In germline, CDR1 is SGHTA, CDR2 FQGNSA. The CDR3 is CASSLLAGGPLDTQYF. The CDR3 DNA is TGTGCCAGCAGCTTATTAGCGGGAGGGCCCTTAGATACGCAGTATTTT.

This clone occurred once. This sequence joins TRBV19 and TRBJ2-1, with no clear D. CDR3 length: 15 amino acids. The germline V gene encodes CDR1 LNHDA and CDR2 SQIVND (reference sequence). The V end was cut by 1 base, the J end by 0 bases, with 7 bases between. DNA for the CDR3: TGTGCCAGTAGTATAGGTTCGGGCTCCTACAATGAGCAGTTCTTC. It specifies CASSIGSGSYNEQFF.

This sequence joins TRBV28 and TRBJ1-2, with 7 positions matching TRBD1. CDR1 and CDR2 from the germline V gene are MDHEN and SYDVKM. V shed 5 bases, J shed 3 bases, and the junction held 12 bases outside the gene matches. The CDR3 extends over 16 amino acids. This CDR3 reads CASSTLRDRQDYGYTF. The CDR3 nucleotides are TGTGCCAGCAGTACCTTGAGGGACAGACAGGACTATGGCTACACCTTC.